These T cell receptor beta chains were read from a single sample in a study of CD8+ T cells in alopecia areata. Sequencing was performed with immunoSEQ multiplex PCR; in TCRdb, only in-frame clones are kept and a portion is missing. The sample lists some 42,000 clones; roughly 90% were seen once. This material consisted of CD8+ T cells sorted from blood, taken at week 24, from a patient treated with tofacitinib. These receptor sequences come from a human donor with alopecia areata. The conserved cysteine and the conserved F or W are not part of the CDR3 here. The order of the fields is V gene, J gene, CDR3 protein.

>TRBV7-7|TRBJ2-1
ASSRPHRDRGREWTEQF
>TRBV29-1|TRBJ2-7
SANLEYEEQY
>TRBV6-1|TRBJ2-7
ASSEGLSLSYEQY
>TRBV7-9|TRBJ2-5
ASSPRDSKKETQY
>TRBV27|TRBJ2-3
ASTPGTSGTDTQY
>TRBV5-6|TRBJ1-1
ASTDDPREQGKVEAF
>TRBV6-5|TRBJ1-5
ASSYGSGEGQPQH
>TRBV7-8|TRBJ2-3
ASSSLPGQGLADTQY
>TRBV27|TRBJ2-5
ASSLGPQETQY
>TRBV7-9|TRBJ2-6
ASGWLGANVLT
>TRBV6-5|TRBJ2-5
ASSYSTQQETQY
>TRBV15|TRBJ2-7
ATSRDKGVYEQY
>TRBV19|TRBJ2-7
ASSTPGLEVYEQY
>TRBV28|TRBJ2-1
ASSHRRLAGGFYNEQF
>TRBV19|TRBJ2-7
ASSSRQANYEQY
>TRBV29-1|TRBJ2-3
SVAKGRLPILVTDTQY
>TRBV4-1|TRBJ2-1
ASSQEPGQGPYNEQF
>TRBV6-6|TRBJ1-5
ASSTNIDMNQPQH
>TRBV27|TRBJ2-3
ASSWTEPTSTDTQY
>TRBV27|TRBJ2-2
ASRGTGPGELF
>TRBV6-5|TRBJ1-1
ASSYGTRNTEAF
>TRBV28|TRBJ2-7
ASQVQGEYEQY
>TRBV7-2|TRBJ2-7
ASSLAQGFYEQY
>TRBV7-2|TRBJ2-3
ASSFTGRSTDTQY
>TRBV29-1|TRBJ2-1
SVGLGGPDYNEQF
>TRBV5-4|TRBJ2-7
ASRSESSYEQY
>TRBV28|TRBJ2-1
ASSLVGLAVYNEQF
>TRBV7-8|TRBJ2-7
ASSREGQPYEQY
>TRBV19|TRBJ1-5
ASSPQGGGQPQH
>TRBV11-1|TRBJ2-7
ASSLIAGAYEQY
>TRBV4-1|TRBJ2-1
ASSPTFSYNEQF
>TRBV7-8|TRBJ2-2
ASSDRGSTGELF
>TRBV28|TRBJ2-1
AHGLANEQF
>TRBV20-1|TRBJ2-1
SARDRNEQF
>TRBV9|TRBJ2-4
ASSPGGINIQY
>TRBV7-9|TRBJ2-1
ASSFSDEQF
>TRBV25-1|TRBJ2-3
ASKHRVTDTQY
>TRBV29-1|TRBJ2-1
SVEEGILEQF
>TRBV27|TRBJ2-7
ASSSGPYEQY
>TRBV29-1|TRBJ1-1
SEGGRHGGEAF
>TRBV5-6|TRBJ1-4
ASSFGVPLEANEKLF
>TRBV28|TRBJ2-7
ASSPPDSSYEQY
>TRBV11-2|TRBJ1-1
ASSPARTGKNTEAF
>TRBV7-9|TRBJ2-3
ASLRWGWSTDTQY
>TRBV6-1|TRBJ1-3
ASSEAEGSGNTIY
>TRBV7-2|TRBJ2-1
ASSFRPRSGNEQF
>TRBV7-2|TRBJ2-7
ASSLASDLTRYEQY
>TRBV19|TRBJ2-1
ASSMGGMNEQF
>TRBV2|TRBJ2-1
ASSASGGFYNEQF
>TRBV2|TRBJ2-4
ASSHTGNVPKNIQY
>TRBV10-3|TRBJ2-5
AISDQTGQETQY
>TRBV4-3|TRBJ2-1
ASSQEDSGGAGYNEQF
>TRBV30|TRBJ2-7
AWSVGASYEQY
>TRBV28|TRBJ2-1
ASSGPRGSSYNEQF
>TRBV28|TRBJ2-5
ANPGLEQETQY